The rows below give T cell receptor beta chains drawn from one sample of a study of human T cells and chemical hapten exposure. TCRdb recomputed calls from the RACE reads with MiXCR, one row per CDR3 protein. This table holds 74,000 or so distinct CDR3 sequences, around 10% found once. This material consisted of whole blood, taken in connection with sensitization to the hapten diphenylcyclopropenone (DPC). Receptors were obtained from a woman between 50 and 59 years old with alopecia areata. Some clones in this sample may be carry-over from other donors' samples. Each CDR3 is given with its conserved first and last residue. The D gene is left open where the match is weak. Some rows have no size entry. The others give once, few or many, or a class for an expanded clone.

j_gene: TRBJ2-3; v_gene: TRBV18; abundance: -; d_gene: -; CDR3nt: TGTGCCAGCTCACCGTTCTCGGGGAGCACAGATACGCAGTATTTT; CDR3aa: CASSPFSGSTDTQYF
j_gene: TRBJ2-1; v_gene: TRBV7-9; abundance: many; d_gene: TRBD2; CDR3nt: TGTGCCAGCAGCCCCGGGACTAGCGGGAGGGAGTTCTTC; CDR3aa: CASSPGTSGREFF
j_gene: TRBJ2-2; v_gene: TRBV3-1; abundance: -; d_gene: -; CDR3nt: TGTGCCAGCAGCCAAGGGGTGCGCACCGGGGAGCTGTTTTTT; CDR3aa: CASSQGVRTGELFF
j_gene: TRBJ1-2; v_gene: TRBV20-1; abundance: -; d_gene: TRBD1; CDR3nt: TGCAGTGCCCCAAATACAGGGGGAAGGGATGGCTACACCTTC; CDR3aa: CSAPNTGGRDGYTF
j_gene: TRBJ1-5; v_gene: TRBV28; abundance: few; d_gene: -; CDR3nt: TGTGCCAGCAGTTTCCCGGGGGTGGGCAATCAGCCCCAGCATTTT; CDR3aa: CASSFPGVGNQPQHF
j_gene: TRBJ1-5; v_gene: TRBV6-2/TRBV6-3; abundance: many; d_gene: TRBD1; CDR3nt: TGTGCCAGCAGTTCTGGACAGGTTGACAGTTATTTT; CDR3aa: CASSSGQVDSYF
j_gene: TRBJ1-1; v_gene: TRBV12-3/TRBV12-4; abundance: -; d_gene: -; CDR3nt: TGTGCCAGCAGTTTACGGGGTGAGAACACTGAAGCTTTCTTT; CDR3aa: CASSLRGENTEAFF
j_gene: TRBJ1-1; v_gene: TRBV7-3; abundance: -; d_gene: TRBD1; CDR3nt: TGTGCCAGCAGACTGACAGGGGTGACTGAAGCTTTCTTT; CDR3aa: CASRLTGVTEAFF
j_gene: TRBJ2-3; v_gene: TRBV11-3; abundance: few; d_gene: TRBD2; CDR3nt: TGTGCCAGCAGCCGGGGGGGTAGCACAGATACGCAGTATTTT; CDR3aa: CASSRGGSTDTQYF
j_gene: TRBJ2-1; v_gene: TRBV7-2; abundance: few; d_gene: TRBD2; CDR3nt: TGTGCCAGCAGCTTAGGGAGGCGGGAGGGCCTGAATGAGCAGTTCTTC; CDR3aa: CASSLGRREGLNEQFF
j_gene: TRBJ2-2; v_gene: TRBV29-1; abundance: -; d_gene: -; CDR3nt: TGCAGCGTTGAAAAGAACACCGGGGAGCTGTTTTTT; CDR3aa: CSVEKNTGELFF
j_gene: TRBJ2-7; v_gene: TRBV9; abundance: few; d_gene: -; CDR3nt: TGTGCCAGCAGCGCCCGCGAGGGATCCTACGAGCAGTACTTC; CDR3aa: CASSAREGSYEQYF
j_gene: TRBJ1-1; v_gene: TRBV11-2; abundance: few; d_gene: -; CDR3nt: TGTGCCAGCAGCAGGATACAGAGCATGAACACTGAAGCTTTCTTT; CDR3aa: CASSRIQSMNTEAFF
j_gene: TRBJ2-5; v_gene: TRBV3-1; abundance: many; d_gene: -; CDR3nt: TGTGCCAGCAGCCGAGCCGGGCAAGAGACCCAGTACTTC; CDR3aa: CASSRAGQETQYF
j_gene: TRBJ2-4; v_gene: TRBV21-1; abundance: few; d_gene: -; CDR3nt: TGTGCCAGCAGCAAAGATTGGCTAGCGGGAGGCGAAAACATTCAGTACTTC; CDR3aa: CASSKDWLAGGENIQYF
j_gene: TRBJ2-7; v_gene: TRBV20-1; abundance: few; d_gene: TRBD1; CDR3nt: TGCAGTGCTTCGATTCCCGGACAGGGGCGGGACGAGCAGTACTTC; CDR3aa: CSASIPGQGRDEQYF
j_gene: TRBJ2-5; v_gene: TRBV7-9; abundance: many; d_gene: TRBD2; CDR3nt: TGTGCCAGCAGGGCGGGAGGGATGTCGATCCAAGAGACCCAGTACTTC; CDR3aa: CASRAGGMSIQETQYF
j_gene: TRBJ2-5; v_gene: TRBV29-1; abundance: -; d_gene: -; CDR3nt: TGCAGCGTTGACCAGGGAGAGACCCAGTACTTC; CDR3aa: CSVDQGETQYF
j_gene: TRBJ2-7; v_gene: TRBV20-1; abundance: -; d_gene: -; CDR3nt: TGCAGTGCTGGACTCTACGAGCAGTACTTC; CDR3aa: CSAGLYEQYF
j_gene: TRBJ1-5; v_gene: TRBV19; abundance: few; d_gene: -; CDR3nt: TGTGCCAGTAGACAAAACCGGGGGGATAAGGGCAATCAGCCCCAGCATTTT; CDR3aa: CASRQNRGDKGNQPQHF
j_gene: TRBJ2-3; v_gene: TRBV4-1; abundance: -; d_gene: -; CDR3nt: TGCGCCAGCAGCCAAGACTTAACAGGGCTTTTCACTAGCACAGATACGCAGTATTTT; CDR3aa: CASSQDLTGLFTSTDTQYF
j_gene: TRBJ2-7; v_gene: TRBV6-1; abundance: -; d_gene: TRBD1; CDR3nt: TGTGCCAGCAGTGAGCCGGGCAGGGGGAACGAGCAGTACTTC; CDR3aa: CASSEPGRGNEQYF
j_gene: TRBJ2-3; v_gene: TRBV27; abundance: many; d_gene: TRBD2; CDR3nt: TGTGCCAGCAGCCTAGCGGTCCCAGATACGCAGTATTTT; CDR3aa: CASSLAVPDTQYF
j_gene: TRBJ1-1; v_gene: TRBV20-1; abundance: -; d_gene: -; CDR3nt: TGCAGTGCCGGGGGACGCAACACTGAAGCTTTCTTT; CDR3aa: CSAGGRNTEAFF
j_gene: TRBJ1-1; v_gene: TRBV20-1; abundance: -; d_gene: TRBD1; CDR3nt: TGCAGTGCTCGGGTCGGGACAGGGATGAACACTGAAGCTTTCTTT; CDR3aa: CSARVGTGMNTEAFF
j_gene: TRBJ1-1; v_gene: TRBV12-3/TRBV12-4; abundance: few; d_gene: -; CDR3nt: TGTGCCAGCACCCCGGGGCACACTGAAGCTTTCTTT; CDR3aa: CASTPGHTEAFF